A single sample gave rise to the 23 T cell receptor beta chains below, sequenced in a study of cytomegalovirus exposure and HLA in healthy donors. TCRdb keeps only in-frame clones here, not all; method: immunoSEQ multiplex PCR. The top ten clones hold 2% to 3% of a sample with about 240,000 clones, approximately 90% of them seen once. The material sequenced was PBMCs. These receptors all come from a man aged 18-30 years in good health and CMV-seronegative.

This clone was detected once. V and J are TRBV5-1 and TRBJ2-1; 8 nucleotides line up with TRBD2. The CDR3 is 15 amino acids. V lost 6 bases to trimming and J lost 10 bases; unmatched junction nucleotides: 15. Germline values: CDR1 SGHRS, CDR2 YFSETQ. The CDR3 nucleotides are TGCGCCAGCACCTCCCGGGAGGGACTAGGGGTAGAGCAGTTCTTC. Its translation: CASTSREGLGVEQFF.

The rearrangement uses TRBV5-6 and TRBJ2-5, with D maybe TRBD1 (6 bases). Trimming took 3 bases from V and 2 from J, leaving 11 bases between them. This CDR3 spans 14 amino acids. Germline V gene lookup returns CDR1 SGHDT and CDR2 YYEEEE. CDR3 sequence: CASSSNRAQETQYF. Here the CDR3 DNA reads TGTGCCAGCAGCTCAAACAGGGCTCAAGAGACCCAGTACTTC.

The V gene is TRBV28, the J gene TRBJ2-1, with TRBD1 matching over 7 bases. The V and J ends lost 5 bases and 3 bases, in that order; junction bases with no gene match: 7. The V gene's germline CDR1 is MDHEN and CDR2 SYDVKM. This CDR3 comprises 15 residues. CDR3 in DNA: TGTGCCAGCAGTGCGCCGGGACAGCTCTACAATGAGCAGTTCTTC. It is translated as CASSAPGQLYNEQFF.

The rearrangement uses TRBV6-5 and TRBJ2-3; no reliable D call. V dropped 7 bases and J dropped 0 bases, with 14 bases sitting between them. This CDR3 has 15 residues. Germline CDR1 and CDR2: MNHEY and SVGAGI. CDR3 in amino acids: CASTRLASSTDTQYF. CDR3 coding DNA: TGTGCCAGCACCCGACTGGCGTCGAGCACAGATACGCAGTATTTT.

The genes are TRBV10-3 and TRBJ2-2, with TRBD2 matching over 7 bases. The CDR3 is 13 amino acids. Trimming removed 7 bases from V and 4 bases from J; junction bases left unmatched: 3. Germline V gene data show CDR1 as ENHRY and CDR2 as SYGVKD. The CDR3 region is CAITGLPTGELFF. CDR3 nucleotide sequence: TGTGCCATCACGGGACTACCCACCGGGGAGCTGTTTTTT.

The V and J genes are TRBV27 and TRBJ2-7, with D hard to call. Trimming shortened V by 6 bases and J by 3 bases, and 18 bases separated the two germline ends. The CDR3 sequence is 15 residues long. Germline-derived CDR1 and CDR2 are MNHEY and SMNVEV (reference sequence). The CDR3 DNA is TGTGCCAGCAGCCCGCAAACTATGATCAACTACGAGCAGTACTTC. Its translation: CASSPQTMINYEQYF.

CDR3 DNA: TGTGCCAGCAGGACCGAGGGGGCTAATGGCTACACCTTC. Its protein product is CASRTEGANGYTF. The chain uses TRBV5-4 and TRBJ1-2; 7 bases map to TRBD1. The CDR3 runs to 13 residues. Germline CDR1 is SGHNT and CDR2 is YYREEE (reference sequence). V was pared by 5 bases and J by 6 bases, with 7 bases of the junction left unmatched.

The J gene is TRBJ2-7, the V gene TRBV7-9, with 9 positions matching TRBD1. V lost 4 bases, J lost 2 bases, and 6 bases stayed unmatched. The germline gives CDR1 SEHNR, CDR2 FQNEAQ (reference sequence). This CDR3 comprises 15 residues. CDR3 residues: CASSSGGTGPYEQYF. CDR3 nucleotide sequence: TGTGCCAGCAGCTCAGGAGGGACAGGGCCCTACGAGCAGTACTTC.

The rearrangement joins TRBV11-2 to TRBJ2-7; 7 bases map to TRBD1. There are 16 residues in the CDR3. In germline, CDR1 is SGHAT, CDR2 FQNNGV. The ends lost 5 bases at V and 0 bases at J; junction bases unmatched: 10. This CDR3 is CASSPTPRGSSYEQYF. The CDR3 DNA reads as TGTGCCAGCAGCCCCACACCCAGGGGGAGCTCCTACGAGCAGTACTTC.

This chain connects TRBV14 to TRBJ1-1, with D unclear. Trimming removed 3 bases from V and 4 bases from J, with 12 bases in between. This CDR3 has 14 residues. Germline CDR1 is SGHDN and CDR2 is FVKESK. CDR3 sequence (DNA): TGTGCCAGCAGCCACAATCTAGGTGGCACTGAAGCTTTCTTT. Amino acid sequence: CASSHNLGGTEAFF. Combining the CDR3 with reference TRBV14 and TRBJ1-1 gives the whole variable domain EAGVTQFPSHSVIEKGQTVTLRCDPISGHDNLYWYRRVMGKEIKFLLHFVKESKQDESGMPNNRFLAERTGGTYSTLKVQPAELEDSGVYFCASSHNLGGTEAFFGQGTRLTVV.

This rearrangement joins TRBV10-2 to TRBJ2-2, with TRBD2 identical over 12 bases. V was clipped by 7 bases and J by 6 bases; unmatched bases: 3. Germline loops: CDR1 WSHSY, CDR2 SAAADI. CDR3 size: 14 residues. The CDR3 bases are TGCGCCAGCACGGCTAGCGGGGGGGCCGGGGAGCTGTTTTTT. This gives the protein CASTASGGAGELFF.

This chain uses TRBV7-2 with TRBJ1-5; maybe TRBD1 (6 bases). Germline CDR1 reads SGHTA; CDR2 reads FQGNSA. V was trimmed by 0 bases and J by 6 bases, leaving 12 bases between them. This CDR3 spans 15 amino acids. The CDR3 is CASSLAPGASQPQHF. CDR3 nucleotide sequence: TGTGCCAGCAGCTTAGCGCCAGGGGCCAGTCAGCCCCAGCATTTT.

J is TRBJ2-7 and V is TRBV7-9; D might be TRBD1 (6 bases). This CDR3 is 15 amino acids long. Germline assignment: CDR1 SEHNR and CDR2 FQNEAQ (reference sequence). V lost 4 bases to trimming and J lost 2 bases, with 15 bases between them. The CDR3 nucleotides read TGTGCCAGCAGCTCGGAGACAGGATACCCCTACGAGCAGTACTTC. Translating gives CASSSETGYPYEQYF. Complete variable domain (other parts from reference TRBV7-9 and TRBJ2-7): DTGVSQNPRHKITKRGQNVTFRCDPISEHNRLYWYRQTLGQGPEFLTYFQNEAQLEKSRLLSDRFSAERPKGSFSTLEIQRTEQGDSAMYLCASSSETGYPYEQYFGPGTRLTVT.

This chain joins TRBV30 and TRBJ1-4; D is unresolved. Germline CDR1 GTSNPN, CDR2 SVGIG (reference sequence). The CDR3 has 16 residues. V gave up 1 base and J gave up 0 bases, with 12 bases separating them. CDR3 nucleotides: TGTGCCTGGAGTGACGGGTTCGACCCAACTAATGAAAAACTGTTTTTT. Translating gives CAWSDGFDPTNEKLFF.

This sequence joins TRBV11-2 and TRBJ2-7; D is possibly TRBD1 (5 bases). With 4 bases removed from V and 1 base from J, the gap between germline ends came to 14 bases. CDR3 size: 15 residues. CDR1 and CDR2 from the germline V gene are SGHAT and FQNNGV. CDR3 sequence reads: CASSSRDFGSYEQYF. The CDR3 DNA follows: TGTGCCAGCAGCTCCAGGGATTTTGGTTCCTACGAGCAGTACTTC.

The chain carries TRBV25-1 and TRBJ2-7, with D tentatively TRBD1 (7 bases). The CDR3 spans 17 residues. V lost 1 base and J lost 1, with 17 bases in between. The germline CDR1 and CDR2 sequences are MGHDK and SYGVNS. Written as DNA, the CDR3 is TGTGCCAGCAGTGAATTCCTGGGGGGACAGAGTTCCTACGAGCAGTACTTC. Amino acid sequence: CASSEFLGGQSSYEQYF.

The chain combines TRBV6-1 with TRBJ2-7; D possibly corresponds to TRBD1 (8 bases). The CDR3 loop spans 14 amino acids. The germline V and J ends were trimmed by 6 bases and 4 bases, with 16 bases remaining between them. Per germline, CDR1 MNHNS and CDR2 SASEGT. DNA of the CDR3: TGTGCCAGCAGACAGGGGGAGGGGGGTTACGAGCAGTACTTC. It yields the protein CASRQGEGGYEQYF.

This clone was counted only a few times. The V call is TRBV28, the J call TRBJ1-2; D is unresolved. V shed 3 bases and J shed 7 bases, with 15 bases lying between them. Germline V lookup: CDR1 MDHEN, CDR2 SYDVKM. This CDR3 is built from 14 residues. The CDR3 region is CASSLSPGGSGYTF. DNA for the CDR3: TGTGCCAGCAGTTTGAGTCCAGGCGGGAGTGGCTACACCTTC.

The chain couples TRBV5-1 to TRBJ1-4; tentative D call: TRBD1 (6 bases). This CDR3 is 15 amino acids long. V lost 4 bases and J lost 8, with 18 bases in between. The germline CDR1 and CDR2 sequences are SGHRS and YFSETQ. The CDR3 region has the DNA TGCGCCAGCAGCGAAGCGACAGGCGGACACGAAAAACTGTTTTTT. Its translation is CASSEATGGHEKLFF.

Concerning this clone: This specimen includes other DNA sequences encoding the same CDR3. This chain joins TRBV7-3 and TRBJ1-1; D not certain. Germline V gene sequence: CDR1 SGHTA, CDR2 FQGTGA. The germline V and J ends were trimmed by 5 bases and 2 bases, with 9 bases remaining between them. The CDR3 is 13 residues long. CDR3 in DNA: TGTGCCAGCAGCCTCGCGGGTAACACTGAAGCTTTCTTT. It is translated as CASSLAGNTEAFF. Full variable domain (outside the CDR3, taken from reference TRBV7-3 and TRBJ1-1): GAGVSQTPSNKVTEKGKYVELRCDPISGHTALYWYRQSLGQGPEFLIYFQGTGAADDSGLPNDRFFAVRPEGSVSTLKIQRTERGDSAVYLCASSLAGNTEAFFGQGTRLTVV.

The CDR3 spells CASSSAGTDTQYF. CDR3 sequence (DNA): TGTGCCAGCAGCTCGGCGGGCACAGATACGCAGTATTTT. This chain uses TRBV9 with TRBJ2-3; D gene unclear. The V gene lost 4 bases and the J gene lost 1 base, with 7 bases spanning the gap. Looked up from germline, CDR1 is SGDLS and CDR2 is YYNGEE. The CDR3 sequence is 13 residues long.

CDR3 nucleotides: TGTGCCAGCGGGGCAGTCTACGAGCAGTACTTC. It translates to CASGAVYEQYF. The chain employs TRBV28 and TRBJ2-7; TRBD1 might be the D (5 bases). V lost 8 bases to trimming and J lost 3 bases, with 8 bases between them. CDR1 MDHEN and CDR2 SYDVKM come from the germline V gene. This CDR3 is 11 amino acids long.

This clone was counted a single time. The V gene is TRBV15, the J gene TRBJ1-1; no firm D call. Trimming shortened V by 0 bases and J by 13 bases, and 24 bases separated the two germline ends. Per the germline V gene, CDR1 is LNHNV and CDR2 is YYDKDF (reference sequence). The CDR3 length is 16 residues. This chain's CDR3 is CATSRDRRGGPLGVFF. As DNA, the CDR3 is TGTGCCACCAGCAGAGATCGAAGAGGAGGCCCCCTTGGAGTTTTCTTT.